The clone carrying this TCR beta chain has a single count. This sample is part of a study of blood T cell repertoires in COVID-19. Study in general: Specimens from acute and convalescent COVID-19 originated in the United States, Italy and Spain. PBMCs, B-cell-depleted T cells, or T cells provided the cDNA or gDNA that made up the material.

This CDR3 spans 16 amino acids. V lost 9 bases and J lost 4; bases outside the gene matches: 13. The germline V gene has CDR1 MNHEY and CDR2 SMNVEV (reference sequence). Per the original methods: By means of reference gene primer amplification, nucleated cell counts were estimated. Data came from immunoSEQ multiplex PCR; TCRdb stores just in-frame clones and leaves some out. The V and J calls and clone size were taken over from that table, and D and trimming were inferred from the DNA. This sample yields around 50,000 clones, of which 82% are seen a single time; around a tenth belongs to the top ten. Seattle patient enrollment occurred during active infection, with longitudinal follow-up thereafter.

The clonotype comes from a man older than 75 with COVID-19, enrolled during active disease. The rearrangement links TRBV27 to TRBJ2-1, with 9 bases fitting TRBD1. Sequencing was performed on peripheral blood. This CDR3 reads CASRVRGDRAYNEQFF. The CDR3 nucleotides are TGTGCCAGTCGGGTACGAGGGGACAGGGCGTACAATGAGCAGTTCTTC.